Listed below are T cell receptor beta chains from one sample, sequenced in a study of siplizumab effects on memory and regulatory T cells. This table comes from immunoSEQ multiplex PCR, and its TCRdb copy is limited to in-frame clones, with some not included. The table lists 8,000 or so clones, less than 45% of them singletons. Antigens of these TCRs are unknown. The sequenced material came from CFSE-low (dividing) CD8+ T cells sorted from an allogeneic mixed lymphocyte reaction. These receptor sequences come from a human donor in good health; the cells came from an allogeneic mixed lymphocyte reaction. Each CDR3 is given with its conserved first and last residue. D genes are given only for firm matches. Rows may omit the clone size; those that give it use once, few, many or a size class.

TGCGCCAGCAGCTTTTCAGGCCCCTACACTGAAGCTTTCTTT CASSFSGPYTEAFF TRBJ1-1 few NA TRBV5-1
TGTGCCAGCAGCTCCGGACAGGGCCGCTCCTACGAGCAGTACTTC CASSSGQGRSYEQYF TRBJ2-7 medium-sized TRBD1 TRBV11-3
TGCGCCAGCAGCCATAGCGAGCGGGACTACGAGCAGTACTTC CASSHSERDYEQYF TRBJ2-7 medium-sized TRBD2 TRBV4-3
TGTGCCAGCAGCCCCGACTGGAGCTCCTACGAGCAGTACTTC CASSPDWSSYEQYF TRBJ2-7 NA NA TRBV7-6
TGTGCCAGCAGCTCCTGGACTAGCGGGGGGGAGAATGAGCAGTTCTTC CASSSWTSGGENEQFF TRBJ2-1 medium-sized TRBD2 TRBV7-6
TGTGCCAGCAGCTTGTCCAGGGGGACTGAAGCTTTCTTT CASSLSRGTEAFF TRBJ1-1 NA TRBD1 TRBV5-6
TGCGCCAGCAGCCAGGCAGAGGGGACGTTTTACGAGCAGTACTTC CASSQAEGTFYEQYF TRBJ2-7 few NA TRBV4-1
TGTGCCAGTAGTTCGGGACAGGGGGCGTACGAGCAGTACTTC CASSSGQGAYEQYF TRBJ2-7 medium-sized TRBD1 TRBV19
TGTGCCAGCAGTCCAGGGGATGGGGTCGAAGCTTTCTTT CASSPGDGVEAFF TRBJ1-1 NA NA TRBV28
TGCAGCGCCGTTTTGACGGACTATGAGCAGTTCTTC CSAVLTDYEQFF TRBJ2-1 medium-sized NA TRBV29-1
TGCAGCGTTGTTGGAGGGAGTGGGTGCGAGCAGTACTTC CSVVGGSGCEQYF TRBJ2-7 NA NA TRBV29-1
TGTGCTAGTGGTTTGGTAGGGGCAGGGACGACCTACGAGCAGTACTTC CASGLVGAGTTYEQYF TRBJ2-7 medium-sized NA TRBV12-5
TGTGCCAGCAGCTTAGACCCTAGCGGGACTACCTACGAGCAGTACTTC CASSLDPSGTTYEQYF TRBJ2-7 medium-sized TRBD2 TRBV7-8
TGTGCCAGCATCCCCAGCGGCGCTGAAGCTTTCTTT CASIPSGAEAFF TRBJ1-1 NA NA TRBV6-5
TGTGCCAGCAGTTTAGCCCTCAATTCACCCCTCCACTTT CASSLALNSPLHF TRBJ1-6 NA NA TRBV28
TGTGCCAGCAGTGCCTCGGGGAGGGATGAGCAGTTCTTC CASSASGRDEQFF TRBJ2-1 few TRBD2 TRBV9
TGTGCCAGCAGCTGGGAACTCGACGAGCAGTACTTC CASSWELDEQYF TRBJ2-7 NA NA TRBV7-2
TGTGCCTGGAGTGTGGGGCAGGGGTCCTACGAGCAGTACTTC CAWSVGQGSYEQYF TRBJ2-7 medium-sized NA TRBV30
TGTGCCAGCAGTGAACTAGAGCTAGCGGGAGGACCAAATGAGCAGTTCTTC CASSELELAGGPNEQFF TRBJ2-1 NA TRBD2 TRBV6-1
TGTGCCAGCAGTCCTAACTTGGGTCTGAACACTGAAGCTTTCTTT CASSPNLGLNTEAFF TRBJ1-1 medium-sized NA TRBV27
TGCGCCAGCAGCCCCGGGACTCCCCCAGATACGCAGTATTTT CASSPGTPPDTQYF TRBJ2-3 NA NA TRBV4-1
TGTGCCAGCAGCGTAGGAGCAGGGGCATACGAGCAGTACTTC CASSVGAGAYEQYF TRBJ2-7 few NA TRBV9
TGCGCCAGCAGCCAGGGATGGGAGATACCTGAAGCTTTCTTT CASSQGWEIPEAFF TRBJ1-1 NA NA TRBV4-3
TGTGCCAGCAGACATAGCGGATCGAACACCGGGGAGCTGTTTTTT CASRHSGSNTGELFF TRBJ2-2 NA NA TRBV7-9
TGTGCCTGGAGTGGACTAGCGGGAGAAGCCTCTCTCGAGCAGTACTTC CAWSGLAGEASLEQYF TRBJ2-7 NA TRBD2 TRBV30
TGTGCCAGCAGCTCCACAGGGTTCCCAGATACGCAGTATTTT CASSSTGFPDTQYF TRBJ2-3 NA NA TRBV11-2
TGTGCCAGCAGTCCGCTGGGGAATGAGCAGTTCTTC CASSPLGNEQFF TRBJ2-1 few NA TRBV14
TGTGCCAGCAGCTTATCCCTAGAGGAGACCCAGTACTTC CASSLSLEETQYF TRBJ2-5 NA NA TRBV7-9
TGTGCCAGCAGCTTAGAGGCGGGAGGGTACGAGCAGTACTTC CASSLEAGGYEQYF TRBJ2-7 few TRBD2 TRBV7-3
TGCGCCAGCAGTGTCGACAGGGCCCACGAGCAGTACTTC CASSVDRAHEQYF TRBJ2-7 NA TRBD1 TRBV10-2
TGTGCCAGCAGCTTAGGGCGCGGGAGGGCCGCCGCTGAGCAGTTCTTC CASSLGRGRAAAEQFF TRBJ2-1 NA TRBD2 TRBV11-2
TGTGCCAGCAGTTTGGGTGGGTTTTACGAGCAGTACTTC CASSLGGFYEQYF TRBJ2-7 few NA TRBV27
TGCGCCAGCAGCCGACTTGAGCACAATGAGCAGTTCTTC CASSRLEHNEQFF TRBJ2-1 NA NA TRBV4-1
TGTGCCAGCAGCTCAAGCGGGGCTAGCTCCTACGAGCAGTACTTC CASSSSGASSYEQYF TRBJ2-7 NA TRBD2 TRBV7-6
TGTGCCAGCGGGCCGGGAGCTAGCGGGGGCAATGAGCAGTTCTTC CASGPGASGGNEQFF TRBJ2-1 NA TRBD2 TRBV27
TGTGCCAGTAGTACTCACGCCGGACGTACAAGTTTCGATGAGCAGTTCTTC CASSTHAGRTSFDEQFF TRBJ2-1 NA NA TRBV19
TGTGCCACTACCGGTTTTTCTAGCGGGAGGCCCTACGAGCAGTACTTC CATTGFSSGRPYEQYF TRBJ2-7 medium-sized TRBD2 TRBV2